These 26 T cell receptor beta chains were sequenced from one sample in a study of shared clonotypes between healthy human individuals. Data came from immunoSEQ multiplex PCR; TCRdb stores just in-frame clones and leaves some out. The sample lists around 1,900,000 clones; around 95% were seen once. Naive-designated CD8 cells lacked CD45RO, were positively enriched for CCR7, and omitted terminally differentiated effector memory CD45RA+ cells. The sample taken for sequencing was naive CD8+ T cells from PBMCs. These receptors all come from a man younger than 35 in good health. Some clones in this sample may be carry-over from other donors' samples.

This chain links TRBV28 with TRBJ2-7; the D is unclear. Per germline, CDR1 MDHEN and CDR2 SYDVKM. This CDR3 has 14 amino acids. Trimming cost V 6 bases and J 6 bases, with 18 bases left between them. CDR3 coding DNA: TGTGCCAGCAGCCCCAGATCCAAATCCGGCGAGCAGTACTTC. Protein: CASSPRSKSGEQYF.

A note on this clone: Other DNA sequences from this sample encode an identical CDR3 as well. This CDR3 is CASSISGKETQYF. DNA for the CDR3: TGTGCCAGTAGTATTTCAGGGAAAGAGACCCAGTACTTC. The chain carries TRBV19 and TRBJ2-5; tentative D call: TRBD1 (5 bases). V lost 3 bases to trimming and J lost 3 bases, with 8 bases between them. The V gene's germline CDR1 is LNHDA and CDR2 SQIVND (reference sequence). There are 13 residues in the CDR3.

V gene TRBV4-3 combines with J gene TRBJ1-1; maybe TRBD1 (5 bases). This CDR3 is built from 15 residues. Per germline, CDR1 LGHNA and CDR2 YSLEER. V shed 0 bases and J shed 4 bases, with 12 bases lying between them. CDR3 in DNA: TGCGCCAGCAGCCAAGATGACAGTAGTATCACTGAAGCTTTCTTT. Translation gives CASSQDDSSITEAFF.

The V call is TRBV5-4, the J call TRBJ2-7; tentatively, D is TRBD1 (6 bases). This CDR3 has 14 amino acids. V lost 4 bases, J lost 2 bases, and 13 bases lay in between. The germline gives CDR1 SGHNT, CDR2 YYREEE (reference sequence). The CDR3 DNA follows: TGTGCCAGCAGCCAGACAGGTTATACCTACGAGCAGTACTTC. This translates into CASSQTGYTYEQYF.

The chain couples TRBV10-3 to TRBJ1-2; possible D gene TRBD1, 5 bases. Trimming removed 3 bases from V and 7 bases from J, with 6 bases in between. Germline values: CDR1 ENHRY, CDR2 SYGVKD. This CDR3 comprises 11 residues. CDR3 sequence (DNA): TGTGCCATCAGTGACACAGGTGGCTACACCTTC. Residues: CAISDTGGYTF.

This rearrangement joins TRBV6-5 to TRBJ2-7; tentatively, D is TRBD2 (7 bases). From germline, CDR1 is MNHEY and CDR2 SVGAGI. V was shortened by 2 bases and J by 6 bases, with 14 bases between the two germline ends. This CDR3 has 14 amino acids. The CDR3, as DNA: TGTGCCAGCAGTTACGGGGGGGCGCTCTCCGAGCAGTACTTC. This encodes CASSYGGALSEQYF.

The CDR3 DNA is TGTGCCAGCAGAGGACAGTCGGAGTGGGGCTACACCTTC. This sequence encodes CASRGQSEWGYTF. This chain uses TRBV6-5 with TRBJ1-2, with D maybe TRBD1 (6 bases). The germline CDR1 and CDR2 sequences are MNHEY and SVGAGI. This CDR3 is built from 13 residues. V was clipped by 6 bases and J by 8 bases, with 16 bases between them.

The chain joins TRBV9 to TRBJ1-4; unclear D gene. Per germline, CDR1 SGDLS and CDR2 YYNGEE. The CDR3 contains 15 residues. Trimming removed 3 bases from V and 2 bases from J, with 11 bases in between. The CDR3 protein is CASSGEGRTNEKLFF. The CDR3 DNA reads TGTGCCAGCAGCGGGGAGGGTCGGACTAATGAAAAACTGTTTTTT.

CDR3 coding DNA: TGTGCCAGCAGTCCCACCCTACTAGCGAGCGAACTAGATACGCAGTATTTT. Encoded protein: CASSPTLLASELDTQYF. The gene calls are TRBV6-4 and TRBJ2-3; 7 bases are shared with TRBD2. After removal of 5 bases from V and 5 bases from J, the junction contained 16 bases not matched to a gene. There are 17 residues in the CDR3. CDR1 is MRHNA and CDR2 is SNTAGT in the germline V gene.

This chain joins TRBV6-1 and TRBJ2-7; D gene uncertain. The V gene's germline CDR1 is MNHNS and CDR2 SASEGT. V gave up 4 bases and J gave up 1 base, with 8 bases separating them. The CDR3 sequence is 13 residues long. CDR3 protein: CASSGSRSYEQYF. CDR3 nucleotides: TGTGCCAGCAGTGGGAGTCGGTCCTACGAGCAGTACTTC.

The chain links TRBV2 to TRBJ2-1; D is possibly TRBD2 (5 bases). The CDR3 extends over 14 amino acids. Trimming left V 3 bases short and J 4 bases short, with 10 bases between. Looked up from germline, CDR1 is SNHLY and CDR2 is FYNNEI. The CDR3 reads CASSDLLGYNEQFF. CDR3 DNA sequence: TGTGCCAGCAGTGATCTACTAGGGTACAATGAGCAGTTCTTC.

This sequence joins TRBV5-1 and TRBJ1-1, with D hard to call. The CDR3 is 15 amino acids. Per the germline V gene, CDR1 is SGHRS and CDR2 is YFSETQ. Trimming left V 5 bases short and J 0 bases short, with 14 bases between. The DNA for the CDR3 is TGCGCCAGCAGAAACTTGAGGGAGATGAACACTGAAGCTTTCTTT. Residues: CASRNLREMNTEAFF.

The chain uses TRBV9 and TRBJ1-2; TRBD1 aligns across 7 bases. The CDR3 contains 15 residues. The ends lost 4 bases at V and 6 bases at J; junction bases unmatched: 12. Germline CDR1 reads SGDLS; CDR2 reads YYNGEE. The CDR3 DNA sequence: TGTGCCAGCAGCCCCGGGGACAGTAAAGGGAATGGCTACACCTTC. The encoded protein is CASSPGDSKGNGYTF.

This chain links TRBV19 with TRBJ2-7; tentative D call: TRBD2 (5 bases). The V end was cut by 5 bases, the J end by 2 bases, with 10 bases between. Germline loops: CDR1 LNHDA, CDR2 SQIVND (reference sequence). The CDR3 runs 13 residues. CDR3 loop: CASSPGVTYEQYF. The CDR3 DNA reads TGTGCCAGTAGTCCCGGGGTTACCTACGAGCAGTACTTC.

This chain connects TRBV27 to TRBJ1-6; D possibly corresponds to TRBD1 (5 bases). CDR1 and CDR2 (germline): MNHEY, SMNVEV (reference sequence). The CDR3 is made up of 14 amino acids. V gave up 2 bases and J gave up 13 bases, with 15 bases separating them. This CDR3 reads CASSLTGAPGPLHF. For the CDR3, the DNA is TGTGCCAGCAGTTTAACCGGGGCTCCGGGGCCCCTCCACTTT.

CDR3 sequence reads: CASSETGGGTEAFF. The DNA for the CDR3 is TGTGCCAGCAGTGAGACAGGGGGGGGGACTGAAGCTTTCTTT. V is TRBV6-5 and J is TRBJ1-1; 9 bases are a match to TRBD1. The CDR3 is 14 amino acids. Trimming removed 5 bases from V and 5 bases from J; junction bases left unmatched: 6. CDR1 and CDR2 (germline): MNHEY, SVGAGI.

V usage is TRBV19 and J usage is TRBJ1-5; 9 bases map to TRBD1. Per the germline V gene, CDR1 is LNHDA and CDR2 is SQIVND (reference sequence). Trimming took 6 bases from V and 4 from J; bases not matched to a gene: 10. The CDR3 loop spans 16 amino acids. CDR3 protein: CASSYSEGTGNQPQHF. The CDR3 region has the DNA TGTGCCAGTAGCTATTCAGAAGGGACAGGGAATCAGCCCCAGCATTTT.

V is TRBV27 and J is TRBJ2-7; 7 nucleotides line up with TRBD1. Trimming took 2 bases from V and 3 from J; bases not matched to a gene: 7. The CDR3 spans 15 residues. Germline-derived CDR1 and CDR2 are MNHEY and SMNVEV (reference sequence). As DNA, the CDR3 is TGTGCCAGCAGTTTAGCCGGGACAGCGATCTACGAGCAGTACTTC. As protein: CASSLAGTAIYEQYF.

V usage is TRBV9 and J usage is TRBJ2-7; D is unclear. Germline CDR1 is SGDLS and CDR2 is YYNGEE. Between the trimmed V and J ends, which lost 0 bases and 2 bases, there was a span of 9 bases. The CDR3 has 14 amino acids. The CDR3 here is CASSVGAVTYEQYF. CDR3 nucleotides: TGTGCCAGCAGCGTAGGTGCGGTCACCTACGAGCAGTACTTC.

This rearrangement joins TRBV28 to TRBJ2-1; the D is unclear. The CDR3 spans 11 residues. Trimming cost V 5 bases and J 9 bases, with 8 bases left between them. The germline CDR1 and CDR2 sequences are MDHEN and SYDVKM. The CDR3 region is CASSPSTEQFF. CDR3 sequence (DNA): TGTGCCAGCAGTCCTTCGACTGAGCAGTTCTTC.

This chain joins TRBV28 and TRBJ1-6; D gene ambiguous. The V gene's germline CDR1 is MDHEN and CDR2 SYDVKM. This CDR3 comprises 13 residues. Trimming removed 6 bases from V and 7 bases from J, with 10 bases in between. CDR3 protein: CASSYNNNSPLHF. CDR3 sequence (DNA): TGTGCCAGCAGCTATAATAACAATTCACCCCTCCACTTT.

The chain is built from TRBV7-9 and TRBJ2-5, with D perhaps matching TRBD2 (6 bases). Germline V gene sequence: CDR1 SEHNR, CDR2 FQNEAQ (reference sequence). Trimming shortened V by 1 base and J by 5 bases, and 26 bases separated the two germline ends. This CDR3 region has 19 residues. CDR3 protein: CASSLGAEVAAPPGETQYF. In nucleotides, the CDR3 is TGTGCCAGCAGCTTAGGGGCCGAGGTAGCGGCTCCCCCAGGGGAGACCCAGTACTTC.

The CDR3 DNA sequence: TGTGCCAGCAGCAAAAGCGGAGGAAAGACTAGCGCGAACTCTGGGGCCAACGTCCTGACTTTC. Protein sequence: CASSKSGGKTSANSGANVLTF. This chain joins TRBV21-1 and TRBJ2-6; the table's D call, TRBD2, was not checked against the DNA. TRBV21-1 is assigned pseudogene status. The CDR3 sequence is 21 residues long.

Details on this clone: Other nucleotide sequences from this sample produce the same CDR3. V and J are TRBV9 and TRBJ2-1, with unresolved D. V lost 0 bases to trimming and J lost 4 bases, with 11 bases between them. Germline V gene sequence: CDR1 SGDLS, CDR2 YYNGEE. CDR3 length: 15 residues. This CDR3 is CASSVGSLPYNEQFF. The CDR3 DNA reads as TGTGCCAGCAGCGTAGGGTCACTACCTTACAATGAGCAGTTCTTC.

The rearrangement joins TRBV5-6 to TRBJ1-2, with no clear D. V gave up 2 bases and J gave up 0 bases, with 8 bases separating them. The CDR3 length is 14 residues. Germline V gene lookup returns CDR1 SGHDT and CDR2 YYEEEE. The CDR3 nucleotides read TGTGCCAGCAGCTTTTGGATTTCTAACTATGGCTACACCTTC. Its protein product is CASSFWISNYGYTF.

This clone was seen just once. The chain carries TRBV28 and TRBJ1-5; no clear D gene. Germline V lookup: CDR1 MDHEN, CDR2 SYDVKM. This CDR3 has 11 amino acids. V gave up 6 bases and J gave up 10 bases, with 10 bases separating them. CDR3 loop: CASSDPSPQHF. CDR3 DNA: TGTGCCAGCAGCGACCCCAGCCCCCAGCATTTT.